Listed here are 21 T cell receptor beta chains from one sample, sequenced in a study of blood T cells in healthy people across ages. A second roughly 6 to 12 cycle PCR used barcoded and J-beta primers. TCRdb itself ran the 5' RACE reads through MiXCR, one entry per CDR3 protein. In the table there are about 1.6 million distinct CDR3 sequences, approximately 32% of which are singletons. The sequencing sample was made of blood. These receptors were collected from a woman younger than 45 in good health.

V usage is TRBV20-1 and J usage is TRBJ2-1; 7 bases are shared with TRBD2. V lost 0 bases to trimming and J lost 8 bases; unmatched junction nucleotides: 10. CDR3 size: 15 residues. CDR1 and CDR2 from the germline V gene are DFQATT and SNEGSKA (reference sequence). The CDR3, as DNA: TGCAGTGCTAGAGACCGAGGTGCGGGAGTCTATGAGCAGTTCTTC. Protein product: CSARDRGAGVYEQFF.

This clonotype appeared many times. The genes are TRBV4-2 and TRBJ2-7, with TRBD2 identical over 13 bases. CDR3 size: 17 residues. Germline CDR1 reads LGHNA; CDR2 reads YNFKEQ. The junction had 6 bases not matched to a gene; V was cut back by 1 base and J by 3 bases. CDR3 sequence: CASSQATSGGMIYEQYF. CDR3 bases: TGTGCCAGCAGCCAAGCGACTAGCGGGGGGATGATCTACGAGCAGTACTTC.

The rearrangement links TRBV9 to TRBJ1-2; no clear D gene. There are 11 residues in the CDR3. CDR1 is SGDLS, CDR2 YYNGEE, per germline. With 2 bases removed from V and 9 bases from J, the gap between germline ends came to 8 bases. CDR3 in amino acids: CASSVDFSYTF. The DNA for the CDR3 is TGTGCCAGCAGCGTGGACTTTAGCTACACCTTC.

This chain links TRBV3-1 with TRBJ2-7, with 8 bases matching TRBD2. The length of the CDR3 is 15 residues. The germline V gene has CDR1 LGHDT and CDR2 YNNKEL (reference sequence). The V and J ends lost 7 bases and 2 bases, in that order; junction bases with no gene match: 10. CDR3 in amino acids: CASTSGLAPTYEQYF. CDR3 nucleotides: TGTGCCAGCACCTCAGGACTAGCACCAACCTACGAGCAGTACTTC.

The chain combines TRBV27 with TRBJ1-4, with D possibly TRBD1 on 6 matching bases. The CDR3 contains 14 residues. The ends were cut back, 2 bases at V and 8 bases at J, with 12 bases in the middle. Germline CDR1 and CDR2: MNHEY and SMNVEV (reference sequence). The CDR3 DNA follows: TGTGCCAGCAGTTTACAGGGGATTGGCGAAAAACTGTTTTTT. It is translated as CASSLQGIGEKLFF.

This clonotype was observed a few times. The rearrangement joins TRBV12-3 or TRBV12-4 to TRBJ1-5; 7 positions match TRBD1. V was clipped by 6 bases and J by 5 bases; unmatched bases: 10. The CDR3 consists of 15 residues. CDR3 in DNA: TGTGCCAGCAGCCCTGACAGGGAATGGGATCAGCCCCAGCATTTT. This gives the protein CASSPDREWDQPQHF.

This clonotype was seen more than once but under ten times. V usage is TRBV20-1 and J usage is TRBJ2-2; 11 bases fit TRBD2. The V gene's germline CDR1 is DFQATT and CDR2 SNEGSKA (reference sequence). V lost 0 bases and J lost 6; bases outside the gene matches: 0. CDR3 length equals 14 residues. CDR3 sequence (DNA): TGCAGTGCTAGAGAACTAGCGGGAGCCGGGGAGCTGTTTTTT. It is translated as CSARELAGAGELFF.

A few counts support this clonotype. The chain uses TRBV12-3 or TRBV12-4 and TRBJ1-5; perhaps TRBD1 as D (5 bases). V was pared by 3 bases and J by 0 bases, with 18 bases between. The CDR3 spans 18 residues. CDR3 sequence: CASSFGREDLYSNQPQHF. The DNA for the CDR3 is TGTGCCAGCAGTTTCGGCAGGGAGGATCTTTATAGCAATCAGCCCCAGCATTTT.

The chain is built from TRBV15 and TRBJ2-5; D possibly uses TRBD1 or TRBD2 (5 bases each). With 5 bases removed from V and 7 bases from J, the gap between germline ends came to 20 bases. This CDR3 is 15 amino acids long. Germline CDR1 and CDR2: LNHNV and YYDKDF (reference sequence). DNA for the CDR3: TGTGCCACCAGCCCCTCTCTACGGGACCCAGGGACCCAGTACTTC. It translates to CATSPSLRDPGTQYF.

The genes are TRBV24-1 and TRBJ2-1; tentative D call: TRBD1 (5 bases). The CDR3 runs to 16 residues. Looked up from germline, CDR1 is KGHDR and CDR2 is SFDVKD. V gave up 0 bases and J gave up 10 bases, with 18 bases separating them. CDR3 loop: CATSDLDRTRREEQFF. In DNA form, the CDR3 reads TGTGCCACCAGTGATTTGGACCGGACACGCCGTGAAGAGCAGTTCTTC.

Regarding this clonotype: The junction departs from the called germline gene at one end, perhaps through a read error. V is TRBV3-1 and J is TRBJ1-2; a weak D match, TRBD1 (6 bases). There are 16 residues in the CDR3. Germline lookup yields CDR1 LGHDT and CDR2 YNNKEL (reference sequence). The CDR3 DNA sequence: TGTGCCAGCAGCCCGACGGGACAAACCGTTGGCTATGGCCACACCTTC. Its translation is CASSPTGQTVGYGHTF. Full variable domain (rest looked up from reference TRBV3-1 and TRBJ1-2): DTAVSQTPKYLVTQMGNDKSIKCEQNLGHDTMYWYKQDSKKFLKIMFSYNNKELIINETVPNRFSPKSPDKAHLNLHINSLELGDSAVYFCASSPTGQTVGYGHTFGSGTRLTVV.

This clonotype occurred many times. The chain links TRBV4-1 to TRBJ1-6, with D maybe TRBD1 (5 bases). Germline loops: CDR1 MGHRA, CDR2 YSYEKL. V was pared by 2 bases and J by 12 bases, with 20 bases between. The length of the CDR3 is 16 residues. CDR3 DNA: TGCGCCAGCAGCCAAAAGTCTAGGCAGGGCGCCGGACCCCTCCACTTT. Residues: CASSQKSRQGAGPLHF.

As for this clonotype: The junction shows a germline mismatch at one end, possibly a read error. V gene TRBV5-1 combines with J gene TRBJ1-2; a weak D match, TRBD1 (5 bases). In germline, CDR1 is SGHRS, CDR2 YFSETQ. CDR3 length: 15 amino acids. The DNA for the CDR3 is TGCGCCGGCAGCTTCGCCGTAAGGGGAGACTATAGCTACACCTTC. Its protein product is CAGSFAVRGDYSYTF.

This clonotype turned up a few times. The chain links TRBV20-1 to TRBJ2-7, with TRBD2 matching over 9 bases. V lost 3 bases and J lost 1; bases outside the gene matches: 4. The CDR3 has 14 residues. Germline V gene lookup returns CDR1 DFQATT and CDR2 SNEGSKA (reference sequence). The CDR3: CSASLREGSYEQYF. DNA for the CDR3: TGCAGTGCTAGCTTGCGGGAGGGGTCCTACGAGCAGTACTTC.

The chain employs TRBV5-1 and TRBJ2-7; perhaps TRBD2 as D (7 bases). Germline assignment: CDR1 SGHRS and CDR2 YFSETQ. The CDR3 length is 15 residues. Trimming removed 4 bases from V and 2 bases from J, with 16 bases in between. CDR3 bases: TGCGCCAGCAGCCCGGGGGGCGGCAGGACCTACGAGCAGTACTTC. Encoded protein: CASSPGGGRTYEQYF.

The genes are TRBV5-5 and TRBJ2-7, with 12 nucleotides matching TRBD1. This CDR3 is 16 amino acids long. Germline assignment: CDR1 SGHKS and CDR2 YYEKEE (reference sequence). V shed 6 bases, J shed 3 bases, and the junction held 10 bases outside the gene matches. The CDR3: CASTIPGQGANYEQYF. The CDR3 DNA sequence: TGTGCCAGCACCATCCCGGGACAGGGGGCAAACTACGAGCAGTACTTC.

The CDR3 region is CASSPYLSGTEAFF. The CDR3 bases are TGTGCCAGCAGCCCCTACCTGTCAGGAACTGAAGCTTTCTTT. This chain links TRBV3-1 with TRBJ1-1; D uncertain. V gave up 4 bases and J gave up 5 bases, with 14 bases separating them. The CDR3 sequence is 14 residues long. Germline assignment: CDR1 LGHDT and CDR2 YNNKEL (reference sequence).

This clonotype was counted between two and nine times. The chain is built from TRBV3-1 and TRBJ2-7; D not certain. The ends were cut back, 0 bases at V and 2 bases at J, with 11 bases in the middle. The CDR3 spans 15 residues. CDR1 and CDR2 from the germline V gene are LGHDT and YNNKEL (reference sequence). The CDR3 here is CASSQDRSFPYEQYF. The CDR3, as DNA: TGTGCCAGCAGCCAAGATCGCAGCTTCCCCTACGAGCAGTACTTC.

J is TRBJ2-3 and V is TRBV24-1; D unresolved. V lost 4 bases, J lost 2 bases, and 9 bases lay in between. Germline V CDR1 and CDR2: KGHDR, SFDVKD. CDR3 length: 14 amino acids. The CDR3 spells CATSEGSHTDTQYF. CDR3 DNA sequence: TGTGCCACCAGTGAGGGCAGTCACACAGATACGCAGTATTTT.

This chain joins TRBV5-6 and TRBJ2-5; TRBD2 is a possible D gene (6 bases). The V end lost 4 bases, the J end lost 0 bases, and 10 bases lay between the germline ends. The CDR3 extends over 14 amino acids. The germline gives CDR1 SGHDT, CDR2 YYEEEE. CDR3 sequence (DNA): TGTGCCAGCAGCGCTGGCGGGAACCAAGAGACCCAGTACTTC. It codes for CASSAGGNQETQYF.

V is TRBV7-2 and J is TRBJ2-5; possibly TRBD1 for D (7 bases). The CDR3 spans 15 residues. The germline V and J ends were trimmed by 2 bases and 5 bases, with 15 bases remaining between them. Per the germline V gene, CDR1 is SGHTA and CDR2 is FQGNSA. CDR3 residues: CASSLRTGGWETQYF. The CDR3 nucleotides read TGTGCCAGCAGCTTACGGACAGGAGGGTGGGAGACCCAGTACTTC.